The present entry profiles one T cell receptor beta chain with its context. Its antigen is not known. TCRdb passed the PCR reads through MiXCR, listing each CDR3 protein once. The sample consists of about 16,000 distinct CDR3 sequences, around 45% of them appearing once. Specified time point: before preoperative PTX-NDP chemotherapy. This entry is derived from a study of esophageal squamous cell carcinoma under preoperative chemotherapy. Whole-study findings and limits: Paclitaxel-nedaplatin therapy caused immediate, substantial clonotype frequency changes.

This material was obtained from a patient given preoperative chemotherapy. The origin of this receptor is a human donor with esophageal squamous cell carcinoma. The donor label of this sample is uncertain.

The CDR3 coding sequence is TGTGCTAGCTCCCTCGCCGGGAGAAATGAGCAGTTCTTC. Amino acid sequence: CASSLAGRNEQFF. The chain links TRBV6-1 to TRBJ2-1, with D perhaps TRBD2 (6 bases). CDR1 MNHNS and CDR2 SASEGT come from the germline V gene. The CDR3 extends over 13 amino acids.